This note documents a single TCR beta chain sequence. The data were taken from a study of cytomegalovirus exposure and HLA in healthy donors. PCR involved 60 Vbeta and 13 Jbeta primers. TCRdb keeps only in-frame clones here, not all; method: immunoSEQ multiplex PCR. The table lists about 210,000 clones, approximately 81% of them singletons. This CDR3 region has 15 residues. V lost 0 bases, J lost 3 bases, and 9 bases lay in between. Germline V gene lookup returns CDR1 LGHNA and CDR2 YNFKEQ. Sample: PBMCs. The sequence was collected from a girl under 10 years old in good health and CMV-seronegative. The chain has TRBV4-2 and TRBJ1-3; a possible D gene is TRBD1 (5 bases). The CDR3 region has the DNA TGTGCCAGCAGCCAAGACCAGGGATATGGAAACACCATATATTTT. Translation gives CASSQDQGYGNTIYF.